A single sample is the source of the 8 T cell receptor beta chains below, sequenced in a study of T cell changes during pregnancy in multiple sclerosis. Using immunoSEQ multiplex PCR, the repertoire was profiled, and TCRdb retains in-frame clones only, with some absent. The sample has tens of thousands of clones, approximately 94% seen once. The sequences come from CD8+ T cells from peripheral blood mononuclear cells, collected before pregnancy. All receptors derive from a female donor with multiple sclerosis, enrolled in a pregnancy study.

The V and J genes are TRBV27 and TRBJ1-1; the D is unclear. CDR3 length equals 14 residues. Germline-derived CDR1 and CDR2 are MNHEY and SMNVEV (reference sequence). V lost 5 bases to trimming and J lost 1 base, with 11 bases between them. CDR3 sequence (DNA): TGTGCCAGCAGTCCAACCCAGAAGAACACTGAAGCTTTCTTT. Its translation is CASSPTQKNTEAFF.

The V gene is TRBV6-1, the J gene TRBJ2-7, with D unresolved. V was shortened by 3 bases and J by 2 bases, with 8 bases between the two germline ends. Per the germline V gene, CDR1 is MNHNS and CDR2 is SASEGT. The CDR3 has 13 residues. CDR3 bases: TGTGCCAGCAGTGAGAAGTCAGCCTACGAGCAGTACTTC. This encodes CASSEKSAYEQYF.

The chain carries TRBV6-1 and TRBJ2-1, with 12 bases identical to TRBD2. With V trimmed by 10 bases and J by 8 bases, 9 bases remained unmatched. Germline CDR1 and CDR2: MNHNS and SASEGT. CDR3 length: 14 residues. Here the CDR3 reads CANRLAGDHDEQFF. The CDR3 coding sequence is TGTGCCAACAGACTAGCGGGAGATCACGATGAGCAGTTCTTC.

This chain connects TRBV6-1 to TRBJ2-7; the match to TRBD2 covers 9 bases. V was pared by 11 bases and J by 5 bases, with 7 bases of the junction left unmatched. The CDR3 runs 12 residues. Germline CDR1 and CDR2: MNHNS and SASEGT. CDR3: CALGLASDEQYF. In DNA, the CDR3 is TGTGCCCTCGGACTAGCGAGCGACGAGCAGTACTTC.

V is TRBV15 and J is TRBJ1-1; TRBD1 is a possible D gene (5 bases). Trimming left V 2 bases short and J 1 base short, with 11 bases between. This CDR3 region has 15 residues. Germline V gene data show CDR1 as LNHNV and CDR2 as YYDKDF (reference sequence). The CDR3 bases are TGTGCCACCAGCAGACCGGGACTCGCGAACACTGAAGCTTTCTTT. Encoded protein: CATSRPGLANTEAFF.

The chain uses TRBV19 and TRBJ2-7, with TRBD2 matching 10 bases. Trimming cost V 1 base and J 4 bases; bases outside gene matches: 10. This CDR3 has 17 residues. Germline CDR1 is LNHDA and CDR2 is SQIVND (reference sequence). The CDR3 nucleotides read TGTGCCAGTAGTATAGGCTCCGGGACTAGCGTGACTTACGAGCAGTACTTC. Translating it yields CASSIGSGTSVTYEQYF.

The DNA for the CDR3 is TGTGCCACCAGCAGGGATAGCGGAACCTACAATGAGCAGTTCTTC. Translation: CATSRDSGTYNEQFF. V and J are TRBV15 and TRBJ2-1; tentative D call: TRBD2 (6 bases). Deletions cut 3 bases from V and 2 bases from J, with 11 bases between. The CDR3 runs to 15 residues. Germline loops: CDR1 LNHNV, CDR2 YYDKDF (reference sequence).

The chain links TRBV7-9 to TRBJ1-2; 9 bases map to TRBD1. The V gene end was trimmed by 4 bases and the J gene end by 4 bases; junction bases not matched to a gene: 7. CDR3 size: 15 residues. Germline-derived CDR1 and CDR2 are SEHNR and FQNEAQ (reference sequence). The CDR3 nucleotides read TGTGCCAGCAGCTCGGGACAGGGAGACCTCTATGGCTACACCTTC. As protein: CASSSGQGDLYGYTF.